This entry lists 23 T cell receptor beta chains sequenced from one sample in a study of cytomegalovirus exposure and HLA in healthy donors. With 60 Vbeta and 13 Jbeta primers, the PCR was carried out. The method was immunoSEQ multiplex PCR; TCRdb's version includes in-frame clones alone and lacks a portion of them. Among some 150,000 clones listed, approximately 60% were seen once. Sequencing was done on a sample of PBMCs. These receptors were obtained from a woman in her forties in good health and CMV-seronegative.

This clone was found a few times. The V gene is TRBV7-2, the J gene TRBJ2-1; tentatively, D is TRBD2 (6 bases). The germline CDR1 and CDR2 sequences are SGHTA and FQGNSA. V lost 7 bases and J 4 bases, leaving 20 bases between the germline ends. CDR3 length: 16 amino acids. The CDR3 DNA reads TGTGCCAGCACCATGGGGGGAGCCCAACATTACAATGAGCAGTTCTTC. Translated: CASTMGGAQHYNEQFF.

V is TRBV6-6 and J is TRBJ1-1; D possibly corresponds to TRBD1 (6 bases). The CDR3 sequence is 12 residues long. CDR1 and CDR2 from the germline V gene are MNHNY and SVGAGI (reference sequence). The V end lost 6 bases, the J end lost 4 bases, and 9 bases lay between the germline ends. The CDR3, as DNA: TGTGCCAGCAGAGGCAGGGGCACTGAAGCTTTCTTT. Its protein product is CASRGRGTEAFF.

This chain uses TRBV29-1 with TRBJ1-1, with a tentative D call TRBD1 (6 bases). The CDR3 is made up of 12 amino acids. The V end was cut by 5 bases, the J end by 6 bases, with 13 bases between. Germline-derived CDR1 and CDR2 are SQVTM and ANQGSEA. The CDR3 here is CSVLSGAAEAFF. CDR3 coding DNA: TGCAGCGTTCTTTCAGGGGCGGCTGAAGCTTTCTTT.

This chain uses TRBV2 with TRBJ1-1, with TRBD1 as a possible D gene (6 bases). The CDR3 is 14 residues long. The V gene's germline CDR1 is SNHLY and CDR2 FYNNEI. Trimming shortened V by 4 bases and J by 0 bases, and 9 bases separated the two germline ends. The CDR3 bases are TGTGCCAGCAGTGCGGACAGCTTGAACACTGAAGCTTTCTTT. This translates into CASSADSLNTEAFF.

Here the CDR3 DNA reads TGTGCCAGCAGCGTAGGGGGGGGACCTACAAGCACAGATACGCAGTATTTT. Translating gives CASSVGGGPTSTDTQYF. The rearrangement joins TRBV9 to TRBJ2-3, with 7 bases fitting TRBD2. Trimming took 0 bases from V and 0 from J; bases not matched to a gene: 7. The CDR3 is 17 amino acids. The germline gives CDR1 SGDLS, CDR2 YYNGEE.

The count of this clone is one. The genes are TRBV11-3 and TRBJ1-5, with 7 nucleotides matching TRBD1. Unmatched junction bases numbered 2, after V lost 5 bases and J lost 4 bases. This CDR3 is built from 13 residues. The germline V gene has CDR1 SGHNT and CDR2 YENEEA. CDR3 coding DNA: TGTGCCAGCAGCGAGGGACAGAATCAGCCCCAGCATTTT. Protein product: CASSEGQNQPQHF.

This clone was seen a handful of times. The V gene is TRBV4-1, the J gene TRBJ2-3; D uncertain. The CDR3 spans 16 residues. The V end was cut by 3 bases, the J end by 0 bases, with 13 bases between. Germline CDR1 MGHRA, CDR2 YSYEKL. CDR3 DNA sequence: TGCGCCAGCAGCCATTCCACAGACACTAGCACAGATACGCAGTATTTT. Amino acids: CASSHSTDTSTDTQYF.

This chain joins TRBV29-1 and TRBJ1-3; 8 bases agree with TRBD1. The V gene's germline CDR1 is SQVTM and CDR2 ANQGSEA. Trimming took 4 bases from V and 4 from J; bases not matched to a gene: 9. The length of the CDR3 is 15 residues. CDR3 coding DNA: TGCAGCGTTGCGACAGGGGATAGAGTAGGAAACACCATATATTTT. It translates to CSVATGDRVGNTIYF.

V usage is TRBV7-2 and J usage is TRBJ1-5; the D is unclear. The CDR3 is made up of 15 amino acids. Trimming cost V 5 bases and J 0 bases, with 11 bases left between them. The germline CDR1 and CDR2 sequences are SGHTA and FQGNSA. CDR3 DNA: TGTGCCAGCAGCCCAGGAGGACTTAGCAATCAGCCCCAGCATTTT. Its translation is CASSPGGLSNQPQHF. Full variable domain (remainder filled in from reference TRBV7-2 and TRBJ1-5): GAGVSQSPSNKVTEKGKDVELRCDPISGHTALYWYRQSLGQGLEFLIYFQGNSAPDKSGLPSDRFSAERTGGSVSTLTIQRTQQEDSAVYLCASSPGGLSNQPQHFGDGTRLSIL.

CDR3 amino acids: CASTLGVYSNQPQHF. The CDR3 bases are TGTGCCAGCACCCTAGGAGTCTATAGCAATCAGCCCCAGCATTTT. The chain couples TRBV6-1 to TRBJ1-5; D is unclear. The germline V gene encodes CDR1 MNHNS and CDR2 SASEGT. Trimming cost V 7 bases and J 0 bases, with 13 bases left between them. The CDR3 extends over 15 amino acids.

CDR3 bases: TGTGCCAGCAGCGTAGGACAGGGCTCCTACAATGAGCAGTTCTTC. Protein: CASSVGQGSYNEQFF. This chain links TRBV9 with TRBJ2-1; 7 bases fit TRBD1. V gave up 0 bases and J gave up 0 bases; unmatched junction bases: 0. Germline CDR1 SGDLS, CDR2 YYNGEE. This CDR3 contains 15 residues.

CDR3 loop: CASSVTGVDEQYF. CDR3 nucleotide sequence: TGTGCCAGTAGTGTGACAGGGGTGGACGAGCAGTACTTC. The chain is built from TRBV19 and TRBJ2-7; 8 bases agree with TRBD1. Germline assignment: CDR1 LNHDA and CDR2 SQIVND (reference sequence). CDR3 size: 13 residues. With V trimmed by 5 bases and J by 5 bases, 5 bases remained unmatched.

The rearrangement uses TRBV27 and TRBJ2-1, with 7 bases matching TRBD1. Germline V lookup: CDR1 MNHEY, CDR2 SMNVEV (reference sequence). Trimming at V came to 5 bases and at J to 6 bases, leaving 7 bases not matched to a gene. The CDR3 contains 14 residues. CDR3 bases: TGTGCCAGCAGTCTCATGGGACAGCTCAATGAGCAGTTCTTC. Protein product: CASSLMGQLNEQFF.

CDR3 region: CASSKGTGGVQGHEQFF. DNA for the CDR3: TGCGCCAGCTCAAAAGGGACAGGGGGCGTCCAGGGCCATGAGCAGTTCTTC. The chain uses TRBV5-1 and TRBJ2-1; 12 nucleotides match TRBD1. J lost 8 bases, V lost 7 bases, and 16 bases had no gene match. Germline CDR1 SGHRS, CDR2 YFSETQ. The CDR3 covers 17 residues.

V usage is TRBV4-2 and J usage is TRBJ1-1; 10 bases map to TRBD1. Germline CDR1 reads LGHNA; CDR2 reads YNFKEQ. J gave up 0 bases and V 3 bases, and 4 bases lay outside the gene matches. The CDR3 totals 16 residues. The CDR3 is CASSQGQGLMNTEAFF. Here the CDR3 DNA reads TGTGCCAGCAGCCAGGGACAGGGGTTGATGAACACTGAAGCTTTCTTT.

This clone was observed a handful of times. The chain links TRBV7-3 to TRBJ2-1, with TRBD1 as a possible D gene (5 bases). The length of the CDR3 is 13 residues. V was pared by 5 bases and J by 7 bases, with 12 bases between. Germline V gene lookup returns CDR1 SGHTA and CDR2 FQGTGA. The CDR3 DNA is TGTGCCAGCAGCAAGACAGTTCAAAATGAGCAGTTCTTC. This translates into CASSKTVQNEQFF.

A word on this clone: The conserved phenylalanine or tryptophan is not found at the CDR3 terminus, so this likely reflects a read error. It is unclear where the CDR3 begins or ends on the DNA, so no DNA is shown, and the CDR3 is as TCRdb lists it. This sequence joins TRBV20-1 and TRBJ1-2; TRBD1 reflects the table's D call only, with no check against the DNA. The germline CDR1 and CDR2 sequences are DFQATT and SNEGSKA (reference sequence). The CDR3 spans 11 residues, counting both ends. CDR3 protein: CSARDRGTVFI.

The chain links TRBV10-2 to TRBJ2-1; 9 bases align to TRBD2. The V gene's germline CDR1 is WSHSY and CDR2 SAAADI. The length of the CDR3 is 14 residues. V lost 6 bases to trimming and J lost 6 bases; unmatched junction nucleotides: 6. The CDR3: CASSFRRGGNEQFF. As DNA, the CDR3 is TGCGCCAGCAGCTTTCGGCGGGGGGGCAATGAGCAGTTCTTC.

The V gene is TRBV10-2, the J gene TRBJ2-7, with D uncertain. This CDR3 has 14 residues. CDR1 is WSHSY, CDR2 SAAADI, per germline. The V end was cut by 5 bases, the J end by 5 bases, with 16 bases between. The CDR3 region has the DNA TGCGCCAGCAGTCCCACAACCGTGGCCCACGAGCAGTACTTC. Encoded protein: CASSPTTVAHEQYF.

The chain links TRBV25-1 to TRBJ1-2; the D gene is possibly TRBD1 (5 bases). V was pared by 6 bases and J by 2 bases, with 7 bases between. CDR3 length equals 12 residues. CDR1 and CDR2 (germline): MGHDK, SYGVNS. The CDR3 sequence is CASSPGNYGYTF. Written as DNA, the CDR3 is TGTGCCAGCAGCCCAGGGAACTATGGCTACACCTTC.

This clone was seen a single time. The gene calls are TRBV6-1 and TRBJ2-7; TRBD1 aligns across 7 bases. Losses at the gene ends were 0 bases for V and 2 bases for J; bases not matched to a gene: 7. The CDR3 spans 16 residues. Germline lookup yields CDR1 MNHNS and CDR2 SASEGT. The CDR3 DNA follows: TGTGCCAGCAGTGAAGCCCTGGGACAGAGTGCCTACGAGCAGTACTTC. It encodes CASSEALGQSAYEQYF.

V and J are TRBV11-2 and TRBJ2-5; no definite D call. The CDR3 sequence is 15 residues long. Trimming took off 0 bases at V and 5 bases at J, with 13 bases between the two ends. Germline CDR1 reads SGHAT; CDR2 reads FQNNGV. The DNA of the CDR3 is TGTGCCAGCAGCTTAGATCGAGGCCGACGGGAGACCCAGTACTTC. It yields the protein CASSLDRGRRETQYF.

The chain combines TRBV5-5 with TRBJ2-2; D is uncertain. V was clipped by 0 bases and J by 6 bases, with 12 bases between them. This CDR3 has 15 residues. The germline CDR1 and CDR2 sequences are SGHKS and YYEKEE (reference sequence). CDR3 sequence: CASSLDSRIAGELFF. The CDR3 DNA is TGTGCCAGCAGCTTGGACAGTAGAATCGCCGGGGAGCTGTTTTTT.